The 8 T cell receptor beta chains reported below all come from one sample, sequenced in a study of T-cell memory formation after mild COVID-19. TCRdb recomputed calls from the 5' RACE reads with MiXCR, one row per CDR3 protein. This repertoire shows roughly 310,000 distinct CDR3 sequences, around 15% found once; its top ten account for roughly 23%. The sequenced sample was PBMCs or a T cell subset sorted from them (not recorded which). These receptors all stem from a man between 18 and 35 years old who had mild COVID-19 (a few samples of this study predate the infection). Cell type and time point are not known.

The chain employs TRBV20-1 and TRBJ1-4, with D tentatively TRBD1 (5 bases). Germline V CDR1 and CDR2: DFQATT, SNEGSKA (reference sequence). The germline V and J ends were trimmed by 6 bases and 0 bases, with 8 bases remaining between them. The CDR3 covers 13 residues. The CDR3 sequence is CSALGATNEKLFF. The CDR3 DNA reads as TGCAGTGCCCTGGGGGCAACTAATGAAAAACTGTTTTTT.

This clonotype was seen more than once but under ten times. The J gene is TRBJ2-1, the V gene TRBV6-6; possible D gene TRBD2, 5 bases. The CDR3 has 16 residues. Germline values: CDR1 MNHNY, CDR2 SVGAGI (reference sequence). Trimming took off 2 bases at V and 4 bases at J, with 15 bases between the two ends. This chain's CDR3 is CASSYADPDSYNEQFF. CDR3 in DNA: TGTGCCAGCAGTTACGCTGACCCGGACTCTTACAATGAGCAGTTCTTC.

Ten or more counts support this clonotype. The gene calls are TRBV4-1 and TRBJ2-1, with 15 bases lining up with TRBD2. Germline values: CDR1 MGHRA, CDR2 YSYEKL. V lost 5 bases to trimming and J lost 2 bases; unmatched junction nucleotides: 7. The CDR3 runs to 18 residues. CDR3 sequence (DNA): TGCGCCAGCAGCGGGGGACTAGCGGGGGGTAACCCCTACAATGAGCAGTTCTTC. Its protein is CASSGGLAGGNPYNEQFF.

The CDR3 DNA sequence: TGTGCCAGCAGCCAAGTTCCGGGACTAGTCGGTCCGGAGCAGTACTTC. Amino acid sequence: CASSQVPGLVGPEQYF. The chain joins TRBV4-2 to TRBJ2-7; 8 bases map to TRBD2. CDR1 and CDR2 (germline): LGHNA, YNFKEQ. V shed 1 base, J shed 7 bases, and the junction held 12 bases outside the gene matches. The CDR3 covers 16 residues.

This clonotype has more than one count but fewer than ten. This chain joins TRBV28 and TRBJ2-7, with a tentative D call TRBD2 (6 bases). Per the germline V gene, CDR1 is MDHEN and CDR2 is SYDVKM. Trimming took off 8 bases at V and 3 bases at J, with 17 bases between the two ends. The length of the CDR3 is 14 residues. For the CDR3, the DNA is TGTGCCAGCTCTTCCGGTACGGGGGTCTACGAGCAGTACGTC. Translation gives CASSSGTGVYEQYV.

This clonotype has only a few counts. Here the CDR3 DNA reads TGCAGCGTTTTTCAGCAAACGAACACCGGGGAGCTGTTTTTT. Translation: CSVFQQTNTGELFF. The chain combines TRBV29-1 with TRBJ2-2; D not resolved. The CDR3 length is 14 residues. CDR1 and CDR2 (germline): SQVTM, ANQGSEA. V was clipped by 5 bases and J by 0 bases, with 10 bases between them.

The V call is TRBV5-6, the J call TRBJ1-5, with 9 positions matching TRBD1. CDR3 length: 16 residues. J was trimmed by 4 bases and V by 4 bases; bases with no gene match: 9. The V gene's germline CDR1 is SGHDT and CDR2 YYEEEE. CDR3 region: CASSRYPGQGNQPQHF. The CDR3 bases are TGTGCCAGCAGCCGTTATCCGGGACAGGGTAATCAGCCCCAGCATTTT.

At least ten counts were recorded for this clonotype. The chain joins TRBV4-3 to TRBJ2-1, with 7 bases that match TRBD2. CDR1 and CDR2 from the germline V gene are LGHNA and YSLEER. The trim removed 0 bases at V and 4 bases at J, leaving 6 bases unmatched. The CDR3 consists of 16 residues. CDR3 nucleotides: TGCGCCAGCAGCCAAGATTTCGGGGGGACGTACAATGAGCAGTTCTTC. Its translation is CASSQDFGGTYNEQFF.